Listed below are T cell receptor beta chains from one sample, sequenced in a study of patients and donors after allogeneic stem cell transplantation. TCRdb reprocessed the RT-PCR reads with MiXCR, giving one entry per CDR3 protein. This repertoire shows roughly 940,000 distinct CDR3 sequences, roughly 18% found once; its top ten account for 5% to 6.5%. The specimen sequenced was blood, either unsorted or a sorted T cell fraction (not recorded which). These receptors originate from a human donor who was either an allogeneic HSCT recipient or a stem cell or donor lymphocyte infusion donor (not recorded which). It is not recorded whose cells these are; they may come from a transplant donor. Each CDR3 is given with its conserved first and last residue. A D gene is named only where the DNA matches it firmly. A row's size may be missing; if present it is once, few, many or a size class.

clone_size	d_call	v_call	j_call	cdr3_nt	cdr3_aa
few	-	TRBV7-3	TRBJ1-6	TGTGCCAGCAGCTTATCCCAGTATTCACCCCTCCACTTT	CASSLSQYSPLHF
few	TRBD1	TRBV5-1	TRBJ2-6	TGCGCCAGCAGCTTTGGACAGGGACCCTACTCTGGGGCCAACGTCCTGACTTTC	CASSFGQGPYSGANVLTF
few	TRBD1	TRBV10-3	TRBJ2-2	TGTGCCATCCAACAGGGGGCGACCGGGGAGCTGTTTTTT	CAIQQGATGELFF
-	TRBD1	TRBV4-1	TRBJ1-6	TGCGCCAGCAGCCAAGAGCCGGGACAGGGGTTAGTCCCCCTCCACTTT	CASSQEPGQGLVPLHF
-	TRBD2	TRBV2	TRBJ2-1	TGTGCCAGCAGCGACATTAGCGGGAGTTTGGTTGGTGAGCAGTTCTTC	CASSDISGSLVGEQFF
-	-	TRBV12-3/TRBV12-4	TRBJ1-2	TGTGCCAGCAGCCCGTATTACTATGGCTACACCTTC	CASSPYYYGYTF
-	TRBD2	TRBV12-5	TRBJ2-3	TGTGCTAGTGGTTCCCGGACTAGCGGGGGGACCACAGATACGCAGTATTTT	CASGSRTSGGTTDTQYF
few	TRBD2	TRBV20-1	TRBJ2-1	TGCAGTGCTACAGGACTAGCGGGAAGTCCAAGGCACAATGAGCAGTTCTTC	CSATGLAGSPRHNEQFF
few	-	TRBV5-1	TRBJ1-6	TGCGCCAGCAGCTTGGATGGGCAGAAGAGCAATTCACCCCTCCACTTT	CASSLDGQKSNSPLHF
-	TRBD1	TRBV6-1	TRBJ2-7	TGTGCCAGCCACTATGGGACAGGGGCCTCGATGAGCTCCTACGAGCAGTACTTC	CASHYGTGASMSSYEQYF
-	-	TRBV15	TRBJ2-5	TGTGCCACCAGCAGAGACCAGGGGGGGACCCAGTACTTC	CATSRDQGGTQYF
few	-	TRBV20-1	TRBJ1-6	TGCAGTGCTAGAGTGGGGCATGGCCGGACTTCCACTTATAATTCACCCCTCCACTTT	CSARVGHGRTSTYNSPLHF
-	-	TRBV4-1	TRBJ2-3	TGCGCCAGCAGCCAGCCCCGTCGTGTCACAGATACGCAGTATTTT	CASSQPRRVTDTQYF
-	-	TRBV9	TRBJ2-2	TGTGCCAGCAGCGTAAACAGTCCGTCCGCCGGGGAGCTGTTTTTT	CASSVNSPSAGELFF
many	-	TRBV12-3/TRBV12-4	TRBJ1-2	TGTGCCAGCAGTCGGCGAGGCTACACCTTC	CASSRRGYTF
few	TRBD1	TRBV6-5	TRBJ2-1	TGTGCCAGCAGTTATGCCCTAGGGGGCGGTGAGCAGTTCTTC	CASSYALGGGEQFF
few	TRBD2	TRBV18	TRBJ2-3	TGTGCCAGCTCACCAGTGAGACTAGCGGGGGCCGGAGATACGCAGTATTTT	CASSPVRLAGAGDTQYF
few	-	TRBV2	TRBJ1-5	TGTGCCAGCAGTGATCAGGGCGCCGGTCAGCCCCAGCATTTT	CASSDQGAGQPQHF
few	TRBD1	TRBV5-6	TRBJ1-2	TGTGCCAGCAGCTCGGTCGAACTGACAGGGATCTATGGCTACACCTTC	CASSSVELTGIYGYTF
few	-	TRBV27	TRBJ2-3	TGTGCCAGCAGGGAGGGCCTGAGCACAGATACGCAGTATTTT	CASREGLSTDTQYF
-	-	TRBV20-1	TRBJ1-2	TGCAGTGCATCTGCACCACAGGTATCTGGCTACACCTTC	CSASAPQVSGYTF
-	TRBD2	TRBV19	TRBJ2-3	TGTGCCAGTACAAACGCGGGGGGCGCAGATACGCAGTATTTT	CASTNAGGADTQYF
-	TRBD2	TRBV5-1	TRBJ2-7	TGCGCCAGCAGCTTGGGGCTAGCGGGGGCAACCCTCGGGTACGAGCAGTACTTC	CASSLGLAGATLGYEQYF
few	TRBD1	TRBV15	TRBJ2-7	TGTGCCACCAGCCGACCGGACAGGAGCTCCTACGAGCAGTACTTC	CATSRPDRSSYEQYF
few	-	TRBV11-2	TRBJ1-1	TGTGCCAGCAGCCGACAGGATGGGACTGAAGCTTTCTTT	CASSRQDGTEAFF
-	TRBD2	TRBV6-1	TRBJ2-1	TGTGCCAGCAGTCGGGGGGGACTAGCGGGAGGCAATGAGCAGTTCTTC	CASSRGGLAGGNEQFF
-	-	TRBV2	TRBJ2-3	TGTGCCAGCAGTGCATCCCAGGGCACGTCCACAGATACGCAGTATTTT	CASSASQGTSTDTQYF
few	-	TRBV19	TRBJ2-7	TGTGCCACCTCTCCTGCGAAGGGGTACGAGCAGTACTTC	CATSPAKGYEQYF
-	-	TRBV2	TRBJ2-1	TGTGCCAGCAGGAGGGTCGTGGCGGGGACCCACAATGAGCAGTTCTTC	CASRRVVAGTHNEQFF
-	-	TRBV25-1	TRBJ1-1	TGTGCCAGCAGCGCTGGACAGAACACTGAAGCTTTCTTT	CASSAGQNTEAFF
few	-	TRBV20-1	TRBJ2-7	TGCAGTGCTAGACCCTTAGGGGGCGCGGGAGGATACGAGCAGTACTTC	CSARPLGGAGGYEQYF
few	TRBD1	TRBV15	TRBJ2-2	TGTGCCACCAGCAGAGAATCGGGCCAGGGGGCTATCGGGGAGCTGTTTTTT	CATSRESGQGAIGELFF
few	-	TRBV7-8	TRBJ2-1	TGTGCCAGCAGCTTAGGGGGCAGGAGCTCCTACAATGAGCAGTTCTTC	CASSLGGRSSYNEQFF
-	-	TRBV12-3/TRBV12-4	TRBJ2-1	TGTGCCAGCAGACTGGCCGGAGTGGGGAACAATGAGCAGTTCTTC	CASRLAGVGNNEQFF
few	-	TRBV9	TRBJ2-7	TGTGCCAGCAGCGTAGTCCCGGGGGCCGGCGAGCAGTACTTC	CASSVVPGAGEQYF
-	-	TRBV7-7	TRBJ2-1	TGTGCCAGCAGCCCCGGGGCTAGATCGTACAATGAGCAGTTCTTC	CASSPGARSYNEQFF
few	-	TRBV11-1	TRBJ2-6	TGTGCCAGCAGCTTAGCGAGGTCGCTAACTGGGGCCAACGTCCTGACTTTC	CASSLARSLTGANVLTF
few	-	TRBV28	TRBJ2-7	TGTGCCAGCACGGGGAAGGGGCTGCAGTACTTC	CASTGKGLQYF
-	-	TRBV6-1	TRBJ2-1	TGTGCCAGCAGGCGCGGGACAACATCCTACAATGAGCAGTTCTTC	CASRRGTTSYNEQFF
few	TRBD1	TRBV7-9	TRBJ2-7	TGTGCCAGCAGCTTCCATCGGAAACAGGGGTTACCCTACGAGCAGTACTTC	CASSFHRKQGLPYEQYF
-	TRBD1	TRBV29-1	TRBJ1-2	TGCAGCGTGGACAGGGTCTATGGCTACACCTTC	CSVDRVYGYTF
few	-	TRBV5-6	TRBJ2-6	TGTGCCAGCAGCTTGGGGAGTTATGGCGTCCTGACTTTC	CASSLGSYGVLTF
few	TRBD1	TRBV12-3/TRBV12-4	TRBJ2-2	TGTGCCAGCAGGCTTAGACAGGGCCCCGGGGAGCTGTTTTTT	CASRLRQGPGELFF
few	-	TRBV4-3	TRBJ2-4	TGCGCCAGCAGCCAAGAAGAGAGTTCCAAAAACATTCAGTACTTC	CASSQEESSKNIQYF
-	-	TRBV5-1	TRBJ1-2	TGCGCCAGCAGCTCCAACCCGCCCGCAGGGCTCTATGGCTACACCTTC	CASSSNPPAGLYGYTF
few	-	TRBV12-3/TRBV12-4	TRBJ2-3	TGTGCCAGCAGTTTACCCCCGAATACGCAGTATTTT	CASSLPPNTQYF
-	TRBD2	TRBV12-3/TRBV12-4	TRBJ2-7	TGTGCCAGCAGGACTAGCGGGCTCTACGAGCAGTACTTC	CASRTSGLYEQYF
many	-	TRBV4-1	TRBJ1-2	TGCGCCAGCAGCCAAGTAAAGGGAGGCCACTATGGCTACACCTTC	CASSQVKGGHYGYTF
many	TRBD2	TRBV5-1	TRBJ2-7	TGTGCCAGCAGCTTTAGCGGGGGCTCCTACGAGCAGTACTTC	CASSFSGGSYEQYF
-	-	TRBV6-5	TRBJ2-7	TGTGCCAGCAGTTACTCGCAGAGAGTAAACGAGCAGTACTTC	CASSYSQRVNEQYF
-	-	TRBV20-1	TRBJ1-3	TGCAGTGCTAGGGAACGGACAGAATCGTACTCTGGAAACACCATATATTTT	CSARERTESYSGNTIYF
few	TRBD1	TRBV29-1	TRBJ1-2	TGCAGCGTTGAATTGGGACAGCCCTATGGCTACACCTTC	CSVELGQPYGYTF
many	TRBD2	TRBV7-8	TRBJ2-7	TGTGCCAGCAGCCCTGGACTAGCGGGACTCTCCTACGAGCAGTACTTC	CASSPGLAGLSYEQYF
-	TRBD2	TRBV3-1	TRBJ2-1	TGTGCCAGCAGCCCATCCGTACTGACTAGCGGGAGGGCCAGTGAGCAGTTCTTC	CASSPSVLTSGRASEQFF
-	-	TRBV5-4	TRBJ1-5	TGTGCCAGCAGCCTACAGGAAGCAGGGGGCAATCAGCCCCAGCATTTT	CASSLQEAGGNQPQHF
-	TRBD2	TRBV5-1	TRBJ2-6	TGCGCCAGCAGCTTGGTTCGGGGAGGGACTGGGGCCAACGTCCTGACTTTC	CASSLVRGGTGANVLTF